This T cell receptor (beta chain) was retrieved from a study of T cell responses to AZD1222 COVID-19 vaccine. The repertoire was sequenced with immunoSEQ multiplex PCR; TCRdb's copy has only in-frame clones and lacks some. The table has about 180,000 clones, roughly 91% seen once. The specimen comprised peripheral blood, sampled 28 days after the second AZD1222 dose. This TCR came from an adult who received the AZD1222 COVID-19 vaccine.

Here the CDR3 reads CSVMVSGRGDYEQYF. The CDR3 DNA sequence: TGCAGCGTTATGGTCAGCGGGAGGGGTGACTACGAGCAGTACTTC. This chain connects TRBV29-1 to TRBJ2-7; 10 bases agree with TRBD2. The CDR3 consists of 15 residues. CDR1 and CDR2 (germline): SQVTM, ANQGSEA. V was clipped by 5 bases and J by 3 bases; unmatched bases: 10.